This T cell receptor (beta chain) came from a study of PD-L1 blockade in urothelial cancer. The time point denotes: pretreatment peripheral blood. V shed 4 bases and J 3 bases; nucleotides not matched to a gene: 8. The CDR3 runs 16 residues. In germline, CDR1 is LGHNA, CDR2 YNFKEQ. Method: immunoSEQ multiplex PCR; TCRdb's copy keeps in-frame clones and lacks some. Of over 65,000 clones in the sample, around 90% were seen once. This TCR was sampled from a man between 70 and 80 years old with urothelial cancer. The chain joins TRBV4-2 to TRBJ2-2; 7 bases line up with TRBD1. The sample was PBMCs, taken around atezolizumab (anti-PD-L1) treatment. The CDR3 spells CASSLARGSDTGELFF. The CDR3 coding sequence is TGTGCCAGCAGCCTCGCCAGGGGGAGCGACACCGGGGAGCTGTTTTTT.